The 2 T cell receptor beta chains listed next were all sequenced from one sample in a study of technical replicates of blood from several donors (dated by TCRdb to 2016 to 2017). The library came from the immunoSEQ multiplex PCR assay. This immuneACCESS table, as held by TCRdb, lists in-frame sequences with V and J called but not all clones. Of the missing ones, under half trace to an unresolved V gene in checked studies; the others have no known cause. The sample data list approximately 100,000 clones, and 96% of these were observed just once. Over 0.2% of the sample comes from the top ten. The specimen was T cells isolated from PBMCs. The origin of the receptors is a human donor in good health.

The chain couples TRBV13 to TRBJ2-3; 14 bases align to TRBD2. The ends lost 7 bases at V and 6 bases at J; junction bases unmatched: 6. The CDR3 is 15 amino acids. Germline CDR1 PRHDT, CDR2 FYEKMQ (reference sequence). CDR3 amino acids: CASTPGLAGVDTQYF. The CDR3 DNA reads as TGTGCCAGCACCCCGGGACTAGCGGGAGTTGATACGCAGTATTTT.

V usage is TRBV7-9 and J usage is TRBJ2-2, with 8 positions matching TRBD2. J gave up 4 bases and V 2 bases, and 3 bases lay outside the gene matches. The CDR3 is made up of 15 amino acids. Germline CDR1 reads SEHNR; CDR2 reads FQNEAQ (reference sequence). The DNA for the CDR3 is TGTGCCAGCAGCTTATCGGGAGGGCCCACCGGGGAGCTGTTTTTT. Its protein is CASSLSGGPTGELFF. The complete variable domain, with remaining parts taken from reference TRBV7-9 and TRBJ2-2, reads DTGVSQNPRHKITKRGQNVTFRCDPISEHNRLYWYRQTLGQGPEFLTYFQNEAQLEKSRLLSDRFSAERPKGSFSTLEIQRTEQGDSAMYLCASSLSGGPTGELFFGEGSRLTVL.